A single sample is the source of the 17 T cell receptor beta chains below, sequenced in a study of response to subunit inactivated influenza vaccine. TCRdb re-derived calls from the RT-PCR reads in MiXCR, one entry per CDR3 protein. The data contain hundreds of thousands of distinct CDR3 sequences, roughly 14% of them seen just once; the ten biggest clones take up approximately 10%. The input for sequencing was PBMCs from blood, taken 11 to 12 days after vaccination. Source of these receptors: a man in his fifties who received an inactivated influenza vaccine.

The chain combines TRBV11-2 with TRBJ2-2; 8 bases agree with TRBD2. With 4 bases clipped from V and 6 bases from J, the junction kept 7 bases outside the gene matches. The CDR3 consists of 15 residues. The germline V gene encodes CDR1 SGHAT and CDR2 FQNNGV. CDR3 loop: CASSSATSDSGELFF. The CDR3, as DNA: TGTGCCAGCAGCTCAGCGACTAGCGACTCCGGGGAGCTGTTTTTT.

The chain recombines TRBV11-2 with TRBJ2-5, with TRBD1 identical over 10 bases. Germline V gene lookup returns CDR1 SGHAT and CDR2 FQNNGV. There are 16 residues in the CDR3. J lost 5 bases, V lost 4 bases, and 10 bases had no gene match. The CDR3 region has the DNA TGTGCCAGCAGCTCTCCGGGACAGGGGTCCGCGGAGACCCAGTACTTC. This encodes CASSSPGQGSAETQYF.

This clonotype turned up a few times. The chain employs TRBV29-1 and TRBJ1-1, with D perhaps TRBD1 (5 bases). The CDR3 totals 13 residues. V shed 7 bases and J shed 2 bases, with 14 bases lying between them. Germline-derived CDR1 and CDR2 are SQVTM and ANQGSEA. Here the CDR3 DNA reads TGCAGCGGCGCCCTCACAGGAAACACTGAAGCTTTCTTT. Translated: CSGALTGNTEAFF.

This clonotype was seen more than once but under ten times. The V gene is TRBV6-5, the J gene TRBJ2-3; TRBD2 matches 11 bases. V dropped 0 bases and J dropped 2; count of bases not matched to a gene: 7. The CDR3 extends over 18 amino acids. Germline values: CDR1 MNHEY, CDR2 SVGAGI. CDR3 residues: CASSYSPLAGVATDTQYF. The CDR3 coding sequence is TGTGCCAGCAGTTACTCCCCACTAGCGGGGGTAGCCACAGATACGCAGTATTTT.

The rearrangement joins TRBV7-2 to TRBJ2-3, with 9 bases that match TRBD2. V shed 5 bases and J 3 bases; nucleotides not matched to a gene: 12. Germline V gene data show CDR1 as SGHTA and CDR2 as FQGNSA. The CDR3 totals 17 residues. CDR3 coding DNA: TGTGCCAGCAGCCTCACTCCGACTAGCGGACTGACAGATACGCAGTATTTT. It yields the protein CASSLTPTSGLTDTQYF.

V usage is TRBV5-6 and J usage is TRBJ1-3, with D hard to call. With 0 bases removed from V and 0 bases from J, the gap between germline ends came to 16 bases. This CDR3 spans 18 amino acids. Germline V lookup: CDR1 SGHDT, CDR2 YYEEEE. The CDR3 DNA sequence: TGTGCCAGCAGCTTGGGAGGTTGGTTCACCCGCTCTGGAAACACCATATATTTT. Protein product: CASSLGGWFTRSGNTIYF.

The genes are TRBV7-2 and TRBJ2-7; the D is unclear. Trimming left V 5 bases short and J 7 bases short, with 18 bases between. Germline CDR1 is SGHTA and CDR2 is FQGNSA. The CDR3 length is 14 residues. CDR3 residues: CASSLQSQPNEQYF. The CDR3 bases are TGTGCCAGCAGCCTCCAATCTCAACCAAATGAGCAGTACTTC. Full variable domain (missing parts from reference TRBV7-2 and TRBJ2-7): GAGVSQSPSNKVTEKGKDVELRCDPISGHTALYWYRQSLGQGLEFLIYFQGNSAPDKSGLPSDRFSAERTGGSVSTLTIQRTQQEDSAVYLCASSLQSQPNEQYFGPGTRLTVT.

V gene TRBV6-4 combines with J gene TRBJ2-4; 7 bases line up with TRBD2. There are 20 residues in the CDR3. V was clipped by 0 bases and J by 1 base; unmatched bases: 15. Germline assignment: CDR1 MRHNA and CDR2 SNTAGT. CDR3 coding DNA: TGTGCCAGCAGTGACTCGTCTGTGGGAGGGCCAGATAGGGCCAAAAACATTCAGTACTTC. Amino acids: CASSDSSVGGPDRAKNIQYF.

This clonotype was recorded many times. This chain joins TRBV7-2 and TRBJ1-3; no clear D. Deletions cut 1 base from V and 0 bases from J, with 10 bases between. The germline gives CDR1 SGHTA, CDR2 FQGNSA. The CDR3 totals 16 residues. This CDR3 is CASSLGPALSGNTIYF. The CDR3 nucleotides read TGTGCCAGCAGCTTAGGGCCAGCTCTCTCTGGAAACACCATATATTTT.

The sample holds one count of this clonotype. This chain connects TRBV15 to TRBJ2-3; D is ambiguous. V was shortened by 1 base and J by 6 bases, with 14 bases between the two germline ends. CDR3 length: 15 amino acids. Germline V gives CDR1 LNHNV, CDR2 YYDKDF (reference sequence). CDR3 loop: CATSRAAPIIDTQYF. The DNA of the CDR3 is TGTGCCACCAGCAGAGCAGCACCTATAATTGATACGCAGTATTTT.

This clonotype has ten or more counts. The DNA for the CDR3 is TGCGCCAGCAGCACGGGACAGGGGGCTGATTCACCCCTCCACTTT. This gives the protein CASSTGQGADSPLHF. This chain links TRBV5-1 with TRBJ1-6, with 12 bases lining up with TRBD1. The CDR3 runs to 15 residues. The V and J ends lost 4 bases and 8 bases, in that order; junction bases with no gene match: 4. Germline lookup yields CDR1 SGHRS and CDR2 YFSETQ.

This clonotype has only a few counts. The chain combines TRBV12-3 or TRBV12-4 with TRBJ2-2; 8 bases match TRBD2. CDR3 length: 16 amino acids. Trimming cost V 3 bases and J 3 bases; bases outside gene matches: 6. CDR3 sequence (DNA): TGTGCCAGCAGTTTTTGGCTAGCGGGTTACACCGGGGAGCTGTTTTTT. It codes for CASSFWLAGYTGELFF.

The CDR3 DNA is TGTGCCAGCAGCTTAGGGCCTAGCGGGGGAGTTAACATTCAGTACTTC. It specifies CASSLGPSGGVNIQYF. The J gene is TRBJ2-4, the V gene TRBV11-2; 10 nucleotides align to TRBD2. The trim removed 1 base at V and 7 bases at J, leaving 7 bases unmatched. Germline-derived CDR1 and CDR2 are SGHAT and FQNNGV. CDR3 length: 16 residues.

The genes are TRBV19 and TRBJ2-7; the D call may be TRBD1 or TRBD2 (5 bases each). Germline V gene lookup returns CDR1 LNHDA and CDR2 SQIVND (reference sequence). The V end lost 9 bases, the J end lost 6 bases, and 15 bases lay between the germline ends. The length of the CDR3 is 12 residues. The CDR3 protein is CASRDPSREQYF. The CDR3 DNA follows: TGTGCCAGCCGGGACCCTTCTCGCGAGCAGTACTTC.

The chain recombines TRBV11-2 with TRBJ2-5; D could derive from TRBD1 or TRBD2 (5 bases each). Germline lookup yields CDR1 SGHAT and CDR2 FQNNGV. CDR3 length: 19 residues. V shed 2 bases and J shed 0 bases, with 22 bases lying between them. The CDR3 coding sequence is TGTGCCAGCAGCTTAAATCCCCGACGGCTAGCCAGGGACCAAGAGACCCAGTACTTC. Translated: CASSLNPRRLARDQETQYF.

This chain links TRBV7-9 with TRBJ2-7; 12 positions match TRBD2. With 5 bases clipped from V and 7 bases from J, the junction kept 9 bases outside the gene matches. The V gene's germline CDR1 is SEHNR and CDR2 FQNEAQ (reference sequence). CDR3 length: 15 amino acids. For the CDR3, the DNA is TGTGCCAGCAGCAAGGGACTAGCGGGCTTGGGGGAGCAGTACTTC. The encoded protein is CASSKGLAGLGEQYF.

The gene calls are TRBV13 and TRBJ2-5; D is uncertain. V gave up 1 base and J gave up 0 bases, with 9 bases separating them. There are 15 residues in the CDR3. From germline, CDR1 is PRHDT and CDR2 FYEKMQ (reference sequence). The CDR3 bases are TGTGCCAGCAGCTTAGACTCCGCGGACCAAGAGACCCAGTACTTC. Amino acids: CASSLDSADQETQYF.